This T cell receptor beta chain was observed in a study of Graves' ophthalmopathy and Graves' hyperthyroidism. The CDR3 spans 17 residues. The germline V gene has CDR1 LNHNV and CDR2 YYDKDF (reference sequence). The trim removed 3 bases at V and 2 bases at J, leaving 6 bases unmatched. Using RNA transcripts, the TCR beta CDR3 regions were amplified. The library came from an HTBI-primed first-round RT-PCR and a second-round multiplex PCR. TCRdb re-called the multiplex PCR reads with MiXCR, one entry per CDR3 protein. This sample has about 740,000 distinct CDR3 sequences, with roughly two fifths found just once.

This sequence joins TRBV15 and TRBJ2-5, with 13 positions matching TRBD2. This receptor was identified in an adult man with Graves' ophthalmopathy. The sequencing sample was made of peripheral blood. This CDR3 is CATSRKGLAGWQETQYF. The CDR3 DNA follows: TGTGCCACCAGCAGGAAGGGACTAGCGGGGTGGCAAGAGACCCAGTACTTC.